This T cell receptor (beta chain) was sequenced during a study of OX40 agonist ivuxolimab in advanced cancers. Study background: Every patient in dose escalation had hepatocellular carcinoma, melanoma, renal cell or head and neck cancer. A male proportion of about 84% was recorded, with mean age 60 years and range roughly 23 to 85.

Remarks on this clone: Antigen specificity is unknown.

CDR3 length: 16 amino acids. Losses at the gene ends were 6 bases for V and 4 bases for J; bases not matched to a gene: 11. Germline V CDR1 and CDR2: MNHEY, SMNVEV (reference sequence). This table comes from immunoSEQ multiplex PCR, and its TCRdb copy is limited to in-frame clones, with some not included. The sample records around 64,000 clones, around 87% being singletons. The study, taken as a whole, reports: Low normalized clonal expansion also occurred in some nonresponding patients.

This specimen was CD4+ or CD8+ T cells sorted from blood, taken in a trial of the OX40 agonist ivuxolimab. This chain links TRBV27 with TRBJ1-2; 10 bases align to TRBD1. The source of this sequence is an adult with an advanced solid tumor such as melanoma, head and neck, liver or kidney cancer. In DNA, the CDR3 is TGTGCCAGCAGGGACAGGGGGAAAATCTTGGGCTATGGCTACACCTTC. Its translation is CASRDRGKILGYGYTF.